This T cell receptor beta chain emerged from a study of human T cells and chemical hapten exposure. Deletions cut 2 bases from V and 0 bases from J, with 18 bases between. The CDR3 has 17 residues. Germline V lookup: CDR1 SGHRS, CDR2 YFSETQ. Time point given: healthy volunteer bleed at 2 weeks. Unfractionated whole blood was the source from which total RNA was extracted. Methods used by the authors: Counts of TCRs in each sample centred on a median of around 99,000 and extended from roughly 23,000 to 700,000. MiXCR, applied by TCRdb to the RACE reads, yields one record per CDR3 protein. The V and J calls here are based on TCRdb, not the publication. Of 130,000 or so distinct CDR3 sequences in the sample, around 8.3% were seen once.

The gene calls are TRBV5-1 and TRBJ2-7, with D possibly being TRBD2 (5 bases). Specimen: whole blood. The clonotype was recovered from a male donor in good health. Some clones in this sample may be carry-over from other donors' samples. The CDR3 spells CASSFHHMRDSSYEQYF. The DNA of the CDR3 is TGCGCCAGCAGCTTCCATCATATGAGGGATAGCTCCTACGAGCAGTACTTC.